The 11 T cell receptor beta chains below all came from one sample that was sequenced in a study of CD8 T cells in Susac syndrome. RNA totalling roughly 0.5 to 1 ug underwent reverse transcription with random hexamers. TCRdb re-called the immunoSEQ multiplex PCR reads through MiXCR, storing one row per CDR3 protein. The repertoire consists of about 76,000 distinct CDR3 sequences, with roughly 90% occurring once and the leading ten covering 0.5%. Sample: CD8+ T cells from PBMCs. These receptors all stem from a human donor with multiple sclerosis.

The CDR3, as DNA: TGTGCCAGCAGTTTAACGGACACTGAAGCTTTCTTT. Protein sequence: CASSLTDTEAFF. The rearrangement uses TRBV12-3 or TRBV12-4 and TRBJ1-1; D gene unclear. The V gene lost 2 bases and the J gene lost 3 bases, with 4 bases spanning the gap. This CDR3 is 12 amino acids long.

In this sample, this clonotype turned up once. The rearrangement uses TRBV14 and TRBJ2-7; D gene unclear. This CDR3 comprises 14 residues. Deletions cut 3 bases from V and 3 bases from J, with 12 bases between. Germline CDR1 is SGHDN and CDR2 is FVKESK. The CDR3 here is CASSHPGELYEQYF. The CDR3 DNA reads as TGTGCCAGCAGCCACCCAGGAGAGCTCTACGAGCAGTACTTC.

The chain carries TRBV27 and TRBJ1-2; no firm D call. The CDR3 covers 12 residues. The germline CDR1 and CDR2 sequences are MNHEY and SMNVEV (reference sequence). Trimming pared 8 bases from V and 6 bases from J, leaving 13 bases between. The CDR3 region has the DNA TGTGCCAGCCGCCCCGATGGGGATGGCTACACCTTC. Amino acids: CASRPDGDGYTF.

The sample holds a few counts of this clonotype. This sequence joins TRBV4-1 and TRBJ1-1; no clear D. CDR3 length: 16 amino acids. The V gene's germline CDR1 is MGHRA and CDR2 YSYEKL. The ends were cut back, 4 bases at V and 0 bases at J, with 15 bases in the middle. CDR3 DNA: TGCGCCAGCAGCCCGCACGGAGCCGCCATGAACACTGAAGCTTTCTTT. The encoded protein is CASSPHGAAMNTEAFF.

V gene TRBV27 combines with J gene TRBJ2-5; 7 nucleotides line up with TRBD2. The ends lost 3 bases at V and 5 bases at J; junction bases unmatched: 3. CDR3 length: 13 residues. From germline, CDR1 is MNHEY and CDR2 SMNVEV (reference sequence). CDR3 coding DNA: TGTGCCAGCAGTTTTGGGGGAGGGGAGACCCAGTACTTC. Its protein product is CASSFGGGETQYF.

This clonotype was counted only a few times. This rearrangement joins TRBV18 to TRBJ2-7; 8 bases line up with TRBD1. Germline-derived CDR1 and CDR2 are KGHSH and LQKENI. This CDR3 is built from 15 residues. V dropped 6 bases and J dropped 2; count of bases not matched to a gene: 9. The CDR3 DNA is TGTGCCAGCTCGCGTGATCCGACAGGGGCCTACGAGCAGTACTTC. Residues: CASSRDPTGAYEQYF. The full variable domain, in which reference TRBV18 and TRBJ2-7 provide the parts outside the CDR3, is NAGVMQNPRHLVRRRGQEARLRCSPMKGHSHVYWYRQLPEEGLKFMVYLQKENIIDESGMPKERFSAEFPKEGPSILRIQQVVRGDSAAYFCASSRDPTGAYEQYFGPGTRLTVT.

This chain uses TRBV9 with TRBJ1-1; tentatively, D is TRBD1 (5 bases). Per the germline V gene, CDR1 is SGDLS and CDR2 is YYNGEE. The CDR3 sequence is 15 residues long. Deletions cut 0 bases from V and 0 bases from J, with 9 bases between. Here the CDR3 DNA reads TGTGCCAGCAGCGTAGGGGGGGATTTGAACACTGAAGCTTTCTTT. Amino acid sequence: CASSVGGDLNTEAFF.

The V and J genes are TRBV6-2 or TRBV6-3 and TRBJ2-7; 9 nucleotides match TRBD2. The junction had 5 bases not matched to a gene; V was cut back by 5 bases and J by 3 bases. The germline CDR1 and CDR2 sequences are MNHEY and SVGEGT. The CDR3 runs to 14 residues. The CDR3, as DNA: TGTGCCAGCAGTCCGGGACTAGCTTACTACGAGCAGTACTTC. Its translation: CASSPGLAYYEQYF.

This chain joins TRBV5-6 and TRBJ1-2, with D possibly TRBD1 on 5 matching bases. Germline lookup yields CDR1 SGHDT and CDR2 YYEEEE. The CDR3 loop spans 14 amino acids. V lost 4 bases, J lost 4 bases, and 14 bases lay in between. CDR3 region: CASSPGSGVYGYTF. The CDR3 nucleotides are TGTGCCAGCAGCCCAGGGTCGGGGGTCTATGGCTACACCTTC. The full variable domain, in which reference TRBV5-6 and TRBJ1-2 provide the parts outside the CDR3, is DAGVTQSPTHLIKTRGQQVTLRCSPKSGHDTVSWYQQALGQGPQFIFQYYEEEERQRGNFPDRFSGHQFPNYSSELNVNALLLGDSALYLCASSPGSGVYGYTFGSGTRLTVV.

V and J are TRBV10-2 and TRBJ1-1, with D hard to call. Germline V lookup: CDR1 WSHSY, CDR2 SAAADI. The CDR3 sequence is 13 residues long. The germline V and J ends were trimmed by 5 bases and 1 base, with 8 bases remaining between them. CDR3 residues: CASSTTENTEAFF. In DNA form, the CDR3 reads TGCGCCAGCAGTACGACGGAGAACACTGAAGCTTTCTTT.

The chain joins TRBV5-6 to TRBJ2-7, with no clear D. Looked up from germline, CDR1 is SGHDT and CDR2 is YYEEEE. CDR3 length equals 11 residues. Deletions cut 1 base from V and 6 bases from J, with 5 bases between. The CDR3 spells CASSLLREQYF. The CDR3 DNA sequence: TGTGCCAGCAGCTTGTTGCGCGAGCAGTACTTC.